One and the same sample provided the 20 T cell receptor beta chains below, sequenced in a study of blood T cell repertoires in COVID-19. Produced via immunoSEQ multiplex PCR; TCRdb's table is partial and in-frame only. The table includes 150,000 to 200,000 clones, about 80% detected once. Sample: PBMCs or T cells enriched from blood (not recorded which). The receptor source for this set is an older woman with acute COVID-19.

The gene calls are TRBV6-2 or TRBV6-3 and TRBJ2-1; TRBD2 is a possible D gene (6 bases). The germline V and J ends were trimmed by 4 bases and 12 bases, with 10 bases remaining between them. CDR1 is MNHEY, CDR2 SVGEGT, per germline. The CDR3 contains 11 residues. CDR3 DNA: TGTGCCAGCAGTTCGAGACTAGGGCAGTTCTTC. As protein: CASSSRLGQFF.

CDR3: CASTPGGGAFEQFF. As DNA, the CDR3 is TGTGCCAGCACCCCCGGCGGGGGGGCCTTTGAGCAGTTCTTC. The rearrangement uses TRBV7-9 and TRBJ2-1; 9 nucleotides line up with TRBD2. Germline CDR1 is SEHNR and CDR2 is FQNEAQ (reference sequence). Trimming at V came to 7 bases and at J to 9 bases, leaving 10 bases not matched to a gene. The length of the CDR3 is 14 residues.

CDR3 coding DNA: TGTGCCAGCAGCCTGGGACTAGCGGGGAAAGATACGCAGTATTTT. Its translation is CASSLGLAGKDTQYF. The J gene is TRBJ2-3, the V gene TRBV27; TRBD2 matches at 13 bases. Germline V gene lookup returns CDR1 MNHEY and CDR2 SMNVEV (reference sequence). The CDR3 is made up of 15 amino acids. V gave up 6 bases and J gave up 5 bases; unmatched junction bases: 5.

The gene calls are TRBV7-2 and TRBJ1-1, with D possibly being TRBD1 (6 bases). The CDR3 has 16 amino acids. Looked up from germline, CDR1 is SGHTA and CDR2 is FQGNSA. Trimming pared 2 bases from V and 3 bases from J, leaving 16 bases between. DNA of the CDR3: TGTGCCAGCAGCTTATTTTGGGGGGGCAAGGACACTGAAGCTTTCTTT. Translated, it gives CASSLFWGGKDTEAFF.

The CDR3 is CASSSPSETYYTQYF. CDR3 DNA sequence: TGTGCCAGTAGTTCCCCTTCTGAAACCTATTATACGCAGTATTTT. The chain employs TRBV19 and TRBJ2-3; D gene unclear. V lost 5 bases and J lost 7, with 19 bases in between. The V gene's germline CDR1 is LNHDA and CDR2 SQIVND (reference sequence). This CDR3 is 15 amino acids long.

This chain links TRBV5-4 with TRBJ1-2; the D gene is possibly TRBD1 (6 bases). There are 15 residues in the CDR3. Germline-derived CDR1 and CDR2 are SGHNT and YYREEE (reference sequence). V lost 2 bases, J lost 2 bases, and 13 bases lay in between. Here the CDR3 DNA reads TGTGCCAGCAGCTTCCCGACAGGCGGGAACTATGGCTACACCTTC. Protein product: CASSFPTGGNYGYTF.

The chain recombines TRBV3-1 (or the pseudogene TRBV3-2) with TRBJ1-4, with D perhaps TRBD1 (5 bases). Germline CDR1 LGHDT, CDR2 YNNKEL (reference sequence). V lost 1 base and J 3 bases, leaving 9 bases between the germline ends. The CDR3 runs 15 residues. The CDR3 DNA reads as TGTGCCAGCAGCCAAGTATTGGGGCCTAATGAAAAACTGTTTTTT. It specifies CASSQVLGPNEKLFF.

This chain links TRBV12-1 with TRBJ2-7; the D call of TRBD2 is as the table states it, not checked on the DNA. TRBV12-1 is a pseudogene. CDR3 length: 13 amino acids. The CDR3 DNA follows: TGTGCCAGCAGCTTTCTAGCGGCTTACGAGCAGTACTTC. It yields the protein CASSFLAAYEQYF.

The chain links TRBV4-3 to TRBJ1-4, with D unresolved. This CDR3 is built from 15 residues. Deletions cut 4 bases from V and 6 bases from J, with 15 bases between. Looked up from germline, CDR1 is LGHNA and CDR2 is YSLEER. The CDR3: CASSLGRDSDEKLFF. DNA of the CDR3: TGCGCCAGCAGCCTAGGGAGGGATTCCGATGAAAAACTGTTTTTT.

V is TRBV6-5 and J is TRBJ1-2; no clear D. The CDR3 covers 15 residues. Germline V gene lookup returns CDR1 MNHEY and CDR2 SVGAGI. Trimming removed 7 bases at V and 1 base at J, with 16 bases between. CDR3 coding DNA: TGTGCCAGCACCCGTGACCTAGAATTTAACTATGGCTACACCTTC. Protein sequence: CASTRDLEFNYGYTF.

J is TRBJ2-3 and V is TRBV6-2 or TRBV6-3; maybe TRBD2 (7 bases). V shed 4 bases and J shed 5 bases, with 13 bases lying between them. There are 14 residues in the CDR3. CDR1 is MNHEY, CDR2 SVGEGT, per germline. The CDR3 protein is CASSWYGGRDTQYF. The CDR3 region has the DNA TGTGCCAGCAGTTGGTACGGGGGGCGAGATACGCAGTATTTT.

There are a few counts of this clone. The genes are TRBV7-9 and TRBJ2-7, with 7 bases lining up with TRBD1. The CDR3 totals 15 residues. With 5 bases clipped from V and 4 bases from J, the junction kept 11 bases outside the gene matches. Germline V lookup: CDR1 SEHNR, CDR2 FQNEAQ (reference sequence). This CDR3 is CASSPLGTDLYEQYF. The CDR3 region has the DNA TGTGCCAGCAGCCCCCTTGGGACAGATCTTTACGAGCAGTACTTC.

This chain connects TRBV6-6 to TRBJ2-1; 10 bases match TRBD2. V was pared by 7 bases and J by 9 bases, with 6 bases of the junction left unmatched. Germline values: CDR1 MNHNY, CDR2 SVGAGI (reference sequence). The CDR3 runs to 13 residues. Here the CDR3 DNA reads TGTGCCAGCAATCTAGCGGGAGTTAGTGAGCAGTTCTTC. Its protein is CASNLAGVSEQFF.

This clone has a single count. The V gene is TRBV6-1, the J gene TRBJ1-2, with D perhaps TRBD1 (5 bases). Trimming cost V 3 bases and J 7 bases, with 6 bases left between them. CDR1 is MNHNS, CDR2 SASEGT, per germline. There are 11 residues in the CDR3. The CDR3 is CASSDRVGYTF. The CDR3 region has the DNA TGTGCCAGCAGTGACAGGGTTGGCTACACCTTC.

This chain connects TRBV7-8 to TRBJ1-5; D remains ambiguous. Germline CDR1 reads SGHVS; CDR2 reads FQNEAQ. The CDR3 consists of 15 residues. V was pared by 3 bases and J by 3 bases, with 12 bases between. The CDR3 spells CASSLGSFFNQPQHF. The CDR3 nucleotides are TGTGCCAGCAGCTTGGGCAGCTTCTTCAATCAGCCCCAGCATTTT.

This chain joins TRBV19 and TRBJ2-3, with 9 bases lining up with TRBD2. In germline, CDR1 is LNHDA, CDR2 SQIVND (reference sequence). J lost 2 bases, V lost 3 bases, and 3 bases had no gene match. The CDR3 consists of 15 residues. The CDR3 spells CASSIASGVTDTQYF. The CDR3 DNA reads as TGTGCCAGTAGTATCGCTAGCGGGGTCACAGATACGCAGTATTTT.

The V call is TRBV2, the J call TRBJ1-2; 8 nucleotides agree with TRBD1. The CDR3 runs 14 residues. J was trimmed by 3 bases and V by 6 bases; bases with no gene match: 6. Germline loops: CDR1 SNHLY, CDR2 FYNNEI. DNA of the CDR3: TGTGCCAGCAGATTGGGGACAGGATACTATGGCTACACCTTC. Encoded protein: CASRLGTGYYGYTF.

There are a few counts of this clone. This chain links TRBV24-1 with TRBJ2-3, with TRBD2 matching over 8 bases. The CDR3 contains 15 residues. With 3 bases clipped from V and 1 base from J, the junction kept 2 bases outside the gene matches. Looked up from germline, CDR1 is KGHDR and CDR2 is SFDVKD. The CDR3 DNA reads TGTGCCACCAGTGATGGAGCGGGAGGCACAGATACGCAGTATTTT. This sequence encodes CATSDGAGGTDTQYF.

V is TRBV5-4 and J is TRBJ2-5; D is perhaps TRBD2 (5 bases). Trimming took off 4 bases at V and 5 bases at J, with 12 bases between the two ends. The CDR3 is made up of 13 amino acids. CDR1 is SGHNT and CDR2 is YYREEE in the germline V gene (reference sequence). The CDR3 DNA follows: TGTGCCAGCAGCAGCGGCGGTGGGGAGACCCAGTACTTC. This gives the protein CASSSGGGETQYF.

V usage is TRBV19 and J usage is TRBJ2-1, with 9 bases fitting TRBD1. This CDR3 has 15 residues. CDR1 is LNHDA and CDR2 is SQIVND in the germline V gene (reference sequence). V lost 6 bases, J lost 4 bases, and 7 bases stayed unmatched. CDR3 in amino acids: CASSAGTGTYNEQFF. CDR3 nucleotide sequence: TGTGCCAGTAGCGCCGGGACAGGGACTTACAATGAGCAGTTCTTC.